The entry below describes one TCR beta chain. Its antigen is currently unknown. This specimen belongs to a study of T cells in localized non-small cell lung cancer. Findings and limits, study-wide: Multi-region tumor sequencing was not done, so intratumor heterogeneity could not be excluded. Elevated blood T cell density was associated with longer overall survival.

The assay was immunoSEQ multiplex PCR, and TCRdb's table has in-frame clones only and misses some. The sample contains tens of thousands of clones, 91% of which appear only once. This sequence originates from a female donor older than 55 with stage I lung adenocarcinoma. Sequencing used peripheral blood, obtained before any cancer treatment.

The CDR3 is CATSRDGQGSEKLFF. The DNA of the CDR3 is TGTGCCACCAGCAGAGATGGACAGGGCAGTGAAAAACTGTTTTTT. The rearrangement joins TRBV15 to TRBJ1-4, with 8 positions matching TRBD1. The V gene end was trimmed by 0 bases and the J gene end by 7 bases; junction bases not matched to a gene: 4. The CDR3 spans 15 residues. Germline loops: CDR1 LNHNV, CDR2 YYDKDF (reference sequence).